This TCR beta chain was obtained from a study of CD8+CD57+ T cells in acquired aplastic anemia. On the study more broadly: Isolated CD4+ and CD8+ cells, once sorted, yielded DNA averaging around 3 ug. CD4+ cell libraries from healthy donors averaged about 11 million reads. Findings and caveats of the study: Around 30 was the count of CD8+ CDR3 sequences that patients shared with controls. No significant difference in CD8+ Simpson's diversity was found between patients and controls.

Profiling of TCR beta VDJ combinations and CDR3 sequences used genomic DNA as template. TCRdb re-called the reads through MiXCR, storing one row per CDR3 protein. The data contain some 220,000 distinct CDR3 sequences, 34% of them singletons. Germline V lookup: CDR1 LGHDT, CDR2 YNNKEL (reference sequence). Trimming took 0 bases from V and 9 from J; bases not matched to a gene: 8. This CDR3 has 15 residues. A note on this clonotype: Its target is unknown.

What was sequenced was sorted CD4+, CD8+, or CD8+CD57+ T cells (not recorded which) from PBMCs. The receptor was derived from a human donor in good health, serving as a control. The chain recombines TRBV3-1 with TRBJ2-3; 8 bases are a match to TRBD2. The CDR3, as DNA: TGTGCCAGCAGCCAAGAGGCGGGGACTAGTGGCACGCAGTATTTT. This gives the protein CASSQEAGTSGTQYF.